This TCR beta chain was obtained from a study of spatial heterogeneity in lung cancer. This CDR3 has 15 amino acids. V was trimmed by 4 bases and J by 0 bases, leaving 11 bases between them. Germline loops: CDR1 SGHRS, CDR2 YFSETQ. MiXCR, applied by TCRdb to the 5' RACE reads, yields one record per CDR3 protein. The repertoire holds under 20,000 distinct CDR3 sequences, with roughly a fifth as singletons. Time point defined: sample taken at primary tumor resection. The input material, whole RNA from tumor, nontumor lung or frozen PBMC, was sequenced unsorted. This chain links TRBV5-1 with TRBJ1-5, with a possible D match to TRBD1 (6 bases). The receptor was isolated from a male donor with early-stage non-small cell lung cancer. This sample comprised PBMCs, obtained at surgery. The CDR3: CASSEGGNSNQPQHF. The CDR3 DNA sequence: TGCGCCAGCAGCGAAGGGGGTAATAGCAATCAGCCCCAGCATTTT.